This T cell receptor beta chain comes out of a study of esophageal squamous cell carcinoma under preoperative chemotherapy. On the study more broadly: Samples included peripheral blood T cells as well as tumor-infiltrating lymphocytes.

V was clipped by 1 base and J by 3 bases; unmatched bases: 3. The germline gives CDR1 SGHNT, CDR2 YENEEA. The CDR3 spans 15 residues. Documented time point: before preoperative PTX-NDP chemotherapy. Patients received paclitaxel-nedaplatin as preoperative chemotherapy before surgery. TCRdb ran MiXCR on the PCR reads and lists one entry per CDR3 protein. The sample lists 15,000 to 20,000 distinct CDR3 sequences, approximately 50% occurring once. Study-wide findings and caveats: Peripheral T cells migrating into the tumor appeared to partly supply post-treatment tumor-infiltrating lymphocytes. After chemotherapy, TCR diversity rose significantly in peripheral T cells but not in tumor-infiltrating lymphocytes.

This clonotype was found a few times. No antigen is known for it. The rearrangement links TRBV11-3 to TRBJ2-3, with 8 bases fitting TRBD2. The sample was acquired from a patient given preoperative chemotherapy. The clonotype originates from a human donor with esophageal squamous cell carcinoma. The donor label of this sample is uncertain. CDR3 sequence (DNA): TGTGCCAGCAGCTTAGGGGCTAGCGGGACAGATACGCAGTATTTT. Residues: CASSLGASGTDTQYF.